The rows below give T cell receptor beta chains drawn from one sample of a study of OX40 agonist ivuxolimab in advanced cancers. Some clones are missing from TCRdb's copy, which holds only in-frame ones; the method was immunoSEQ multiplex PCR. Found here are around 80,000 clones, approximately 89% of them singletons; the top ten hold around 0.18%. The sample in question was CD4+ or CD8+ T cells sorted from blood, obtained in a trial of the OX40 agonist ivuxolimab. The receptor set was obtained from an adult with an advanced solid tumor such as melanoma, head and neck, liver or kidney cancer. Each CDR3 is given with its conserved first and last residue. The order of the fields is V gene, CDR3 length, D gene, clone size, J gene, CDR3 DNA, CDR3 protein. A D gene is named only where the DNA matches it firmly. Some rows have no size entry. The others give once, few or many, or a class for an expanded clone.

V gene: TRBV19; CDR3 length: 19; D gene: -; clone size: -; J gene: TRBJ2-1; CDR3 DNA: TGTGCCAGTAGTATAGGTGGGACCGTGTTTCCCGCGCTGTACAATGAGCAGTTCTTC; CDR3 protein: CASSIGGTVFPALYNEQFF
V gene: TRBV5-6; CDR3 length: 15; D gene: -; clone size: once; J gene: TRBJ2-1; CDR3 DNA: TGTGCCAGCAGCTTGGTAGACCTCACCTACAATGAGCAGTTCTTC; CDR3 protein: CASSLVDLTYNEQFF
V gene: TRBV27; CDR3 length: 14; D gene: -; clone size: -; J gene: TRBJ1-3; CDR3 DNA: TGTGCCAGCAGTGAGTCCAGAGTTGGAAACACCATATATTTT; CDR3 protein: CASSESRVGNTIYF
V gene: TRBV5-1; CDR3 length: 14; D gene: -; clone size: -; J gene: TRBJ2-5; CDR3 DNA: TGCGCCAGCAGCTTGAGCGGGCCCGACGAGACCCAGTACTTC; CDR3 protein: CASSLSGPDETQYF
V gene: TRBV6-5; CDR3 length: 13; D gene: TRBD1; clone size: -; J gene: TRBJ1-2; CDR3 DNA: TGTGCCAGCAGTTCCGGACAGGTCTCTGGCTACACCTTC; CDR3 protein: CASSSGQVSGYTF
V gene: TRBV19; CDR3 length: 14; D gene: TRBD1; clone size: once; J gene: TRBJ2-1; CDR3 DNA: TGTGCCAGTAGTAGGACAGGGGTCTACAATGAGCAGTTCTTC; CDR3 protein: CASSRTGVYNEQFF
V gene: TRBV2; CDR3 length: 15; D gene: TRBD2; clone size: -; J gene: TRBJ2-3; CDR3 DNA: TGTGCCAGCAGTGACGGGGGGATTGGCACAGATACGCAGTATTTT; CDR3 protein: CASSDGGIGTDTQYF
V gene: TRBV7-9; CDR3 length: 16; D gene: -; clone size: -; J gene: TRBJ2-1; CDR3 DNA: TGTGCCAGCAGCCCGCTGAGGCTGTCGCCCTACAATGAGCAGTTCTTC; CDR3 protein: CASSPLRLSPYNEQFF
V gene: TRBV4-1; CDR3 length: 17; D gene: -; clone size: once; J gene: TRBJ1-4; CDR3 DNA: TGCGCCAGCAGCCAAGATAGGGCTCGATCAACTAATGAAAAACTGTTTTTT; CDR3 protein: CASSQDRARSTNEKLFF
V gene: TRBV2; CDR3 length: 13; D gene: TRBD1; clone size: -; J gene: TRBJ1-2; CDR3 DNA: TGTGCCAGCAAGGGACAGACTTCCTATGGCTACACCTTC; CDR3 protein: CASKGQTSYGYTF
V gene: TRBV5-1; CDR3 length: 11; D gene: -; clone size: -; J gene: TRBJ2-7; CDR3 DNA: TGCGCCAGCAGCTTGAACTACGAGCAGTACTTC; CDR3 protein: CASSLNYEQYF
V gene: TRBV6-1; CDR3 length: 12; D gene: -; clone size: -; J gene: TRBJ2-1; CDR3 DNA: TGTGCCAGCAGTAGTTTTGTGGGGGAGCAGTTCTTC; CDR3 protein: CASSSFVGEQFF
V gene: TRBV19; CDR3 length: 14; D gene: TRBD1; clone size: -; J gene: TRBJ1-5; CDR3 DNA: TGTGCCAGTAGTGAGGCAGGGGGCGGGTCGTCCCAGCATTTT; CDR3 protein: CASSEAGGGSSQHF
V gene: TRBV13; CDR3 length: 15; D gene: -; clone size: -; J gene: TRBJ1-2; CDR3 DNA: TGTGCCAGCAGCTTAGTCTGGGGGAGAGAAAATGGCTACACCTTC; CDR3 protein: CASSLVWGRENGYTF
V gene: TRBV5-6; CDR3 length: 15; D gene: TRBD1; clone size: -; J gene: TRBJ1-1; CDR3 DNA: TGTGCCAGCAGCTTGGGAGGGGGCCGGGACACTGAAGCTTTCTTT; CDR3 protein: CASSLGGGRDTEAFF
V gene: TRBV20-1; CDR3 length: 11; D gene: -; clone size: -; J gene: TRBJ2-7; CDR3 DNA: TGCAGTGCTACACACTGGGACGAGCAGTACTTC; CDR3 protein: CSATHWDEQYF
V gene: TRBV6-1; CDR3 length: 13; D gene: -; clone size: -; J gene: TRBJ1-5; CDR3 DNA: TGTGCCAGCAGTTTCCGGGAAGGACGGCCCCAGCATTTT; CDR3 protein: CASSFREGRPQHF
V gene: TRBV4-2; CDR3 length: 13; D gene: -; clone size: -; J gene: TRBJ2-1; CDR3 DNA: TGTGCCAGCAGCCAAGAACTCTACAATGAGCAGTTCTTC; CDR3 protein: CASSQELYNEQFF
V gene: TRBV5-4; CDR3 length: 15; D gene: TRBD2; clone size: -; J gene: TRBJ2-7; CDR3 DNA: TGTGCCAGCAGCTCGAAAAGGTCGGGGGGCTACGAGCAGTACTTC; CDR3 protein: CASSSKRSGGYEQYF
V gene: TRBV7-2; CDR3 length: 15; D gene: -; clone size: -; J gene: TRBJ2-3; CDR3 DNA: TGTGCCAGCAGCTCGAGGACCTATAGCACAGATACGCAGTATTTT; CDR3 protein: CASSSRTYSTDTQYF
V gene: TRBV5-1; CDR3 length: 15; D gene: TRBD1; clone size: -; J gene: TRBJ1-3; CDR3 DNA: TGCGCCAGCAGCTTGGCCGGACAGGAGGGAAACACCATATATTTT; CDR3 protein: CASSLAGQEGNTIYF
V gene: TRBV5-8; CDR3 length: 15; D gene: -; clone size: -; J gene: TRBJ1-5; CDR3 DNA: TGTGCCAGCAGCGGGGACGTTGGGGTTAATCAGCCCCAGCATTTT; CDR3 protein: CASSGDVGVNQPQHF
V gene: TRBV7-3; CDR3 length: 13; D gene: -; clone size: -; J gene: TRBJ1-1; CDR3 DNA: TGTGCCAGCAGCACGAAGAGGAACACTGAAGCTTTCTTT; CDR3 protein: CASSTKRNTEAFF
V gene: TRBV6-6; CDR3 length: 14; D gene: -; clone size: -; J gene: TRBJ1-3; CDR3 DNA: TGTGCCAGCACGGCGAGTAAGGAGGGAAACACCATATATTTT; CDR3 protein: CASTASKEGNTIYF
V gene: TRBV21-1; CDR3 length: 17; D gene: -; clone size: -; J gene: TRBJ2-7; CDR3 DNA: TGTGCCAGCAGCCCCCGGGACAGGGCCCCCGGATTTCGCGAGCAGTACTTC; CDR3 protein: CASSPRDRAPGFREQYF
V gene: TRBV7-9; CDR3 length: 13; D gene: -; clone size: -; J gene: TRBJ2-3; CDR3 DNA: TGTGCCAGCAGCTTAGCAGCGGGAGATACGCAGTATTTT; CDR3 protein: CASSLAAGDTQYF
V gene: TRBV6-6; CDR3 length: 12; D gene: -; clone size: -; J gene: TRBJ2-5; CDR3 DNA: TGTGCCAGCAGTTACTCCGGGCAGACCCAGTACTTC; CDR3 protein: CASSYSGQTQYF
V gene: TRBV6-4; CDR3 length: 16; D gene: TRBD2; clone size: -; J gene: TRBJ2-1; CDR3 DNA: TGTGCCAGCAGCCGGACTAGCGGGAGGGGGTACAATGAGCAGTTCTTC; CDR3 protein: CASSRTSGRGYNEQFF
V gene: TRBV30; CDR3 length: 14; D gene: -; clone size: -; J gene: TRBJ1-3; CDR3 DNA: TGTGCCTGGAAACTCAGGGTTACTGGAAACACCATATATTTT; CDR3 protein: CAWKLRVTGNTIYF
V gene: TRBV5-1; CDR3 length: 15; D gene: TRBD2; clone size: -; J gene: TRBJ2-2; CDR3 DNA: TGCGCCAGTGGAAAGACTAGCGGTGTTTCCGGGGAGCTGTTTTTT; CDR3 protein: CASGKTSGVSGELFF
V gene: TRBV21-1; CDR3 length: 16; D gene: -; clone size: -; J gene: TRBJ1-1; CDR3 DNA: TGTGCCAGCAGCAAAGTATTATCGCACAGTGGGACTGAAGCTTTCTTT; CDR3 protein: CASSKVLSHSGTEAFF
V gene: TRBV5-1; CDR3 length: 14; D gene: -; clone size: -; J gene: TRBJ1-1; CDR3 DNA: TGCGCCAGCAGCCTGGAGGAATCGGTCACTGAAGCTTTCTTT; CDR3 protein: CASSLEESVTEAFF